The rows below give T cell receptor beta chains drawn from one sample of a study of beta chain features in type 1 diabetes. Using immunoSEQ multiplex PCR, the repertoire was profiled, and TCRdb retains in-frame clones only, with some absent. The data contain under 950,000 clones, about 17% of them singletons. Sequenced sample: naive CD4+ T cells from blood. The receptors were sampled from a woman between 18 and 29 years old in good health. CDR3s include the opening cysteine and the closing phenylalanine or tryptophan. The order of the fields is clone size, V gene, J gene, D gene, CDR3 DNA, CDR3 protein. A D gene is named only where the DNA matches it firmly. A row's size may be missing; if present it is once, few, many or a size class.

>NA|TRBV7-2|TRBJ1-5|NA
TGTGCCAGCAGCTTAGAGTCCGGGTTGCCCCAGCATTTT
CASSLESGLPQHF
>few|TRBV6-1|TRBJ2-7|NA
TGTGCCAGCAGTGGAGGACGGACTTATACCTACGAGCAGTACTTC
CASSGGRTYTYEQYF
>NA|TRBV7-3|TRBJ2-3|TRBD2
TGTGCCAGCAGCCGAGGCGGGCTAGCGGGAGGGAAGGTCACAGATACGCAGTATTTT
CASSRGGLAGGKVTDTQYF
>NA|TRBV29-1|TRBJ2-1|NA
TGCAGCCTGAGACTACCCAGCTCCTACAATGAGCAGTTCTTC
CSLRLPSSYNEQFF
>NA|TRBV5-4|TRBJ2-2|NA
TGTGCCAGCAGCGAGGGGTGGGCCACCGGGGAGCTGTTTTTT
CASSEGWATGELFF
>few|TRBV6-5|TRBJ2-3|TRBD1
TGTGCCAGCAGTTCCGGACAGGGACGCACAGATACGCAGTATTTT
CASSSGQGRTDTQYF
>NA|TRBV2|TRBJ2-5|NA
TGTGCCAGCGCACAACCTGATTACGGACAGCAAGAGACCCAGTACTTC
CASAQPDYGQQETQYF
>few|TRBV7-2|TRBJ2-4|NA
TGTGCCAGCAGGGGGCCTGGGCGGGGCATTCAGTACTTC
CASRGPGRGIQYF
>few|TRBV21-1|TRBJ2-1|NA
TGTGCCAGCAAGAGCGGGAGGTGGTTCAGCTCCTACAATGAGCAGTTCTTC
CASKSGRWFSSYNEQFF
>NA|TRBV6-5|TRBJ2-7|TRBD2
TGTGCCAGCAGTTACTCGATCCTAGCGGGAGCGCGGGAGCAGTACTTC
CASSYSILAGAREQYF
>NA|TRBV4-2|TRBJ1-2|NA
TGTGCCAGCAGCCAAGATCTAACCGTCGGCTACACCTTC
CASSQDLTVGYTF
>NA|TRBV7-2|TRBJ2-1|NA
TGTGCCAGCAGCCCTAGGTCGGGCAATGAGCAGTTCTTC
CASSPRSGNEQFF
>NA|TRBV5-4|TRBJ1-2|NA
TGTGCCAGCAGCTTGGGAAGGGGAATCTATGGCTACACCTTC
CASSLGRGIYGYTF
>NA|TRBV28|TRBJ1-5|TRBD1
TGTGCCAGCAGTGCCCACACAGGGGCCCGCAATCAGCCCCAGCATTTT
CASSAHTGARNQPQHF
>NA|TRBV20-1|TRBJ1-2|NA
TGCAGTGCTAGATTATATATTGGCTACACCTTC
CSARLYIGYTF
>NA|TRBV19|TRBJ2-4|NA
TGTGCCAGTAGCTTGACCCTGTGGGTCGGTCTTAGAAACATTCAGTACTTC
CASSLTLWVGLRNIQYF
>few|TRBV19|TRBJ1-5|TRBD1
TGTGCCAGTAGTATAGGACAGGGCTACAATCAGCCCCAGCATTTT
CASSIGQGYNQPQHF
>few|TRBV29-1|TRBJ2-5|NA
TGCAGCGTTGAAGCCCCACTACTACAGGGCCTCAAAGAGACCCAGTACTTC
CSVEAPLLQGLKETQYF
>NA|TRBV28|TRBJ1-1|NA
TGTGCCAGCAACTTACAGGGAGGACCCTTCGTCACTGAAGCTTTCTTT
CASNLQGGPFVTEAFF
>few|TRBV19|TRBJ2-3|TRBD2
TGTGCCAGTAGTATAGACCAAACTAGCGGAGATACGCAGTATTTT
CASSIDQTSGDTQYF
>NA|TRBV15|TRBJ2-1|NA
TGTGCCACCAGCAGAGTTTTAACCGAGCAGTTCTTC
CATSRVLTEQFF
>NA|TRBV2|TRBJ2-7|TRBD1
TGTGCCAGCAGAAGGCCGGGACAGGGGAACTACGAGCAGTACTTC
CASRRPGQGNYEQYF
>NA|TRBV5-1|TRBJ2-5|TRBD1
TGCGCCAGCAGCTTAGGGACAGGGGGCGTAAAGACCCAGTACTTC
CASSLGTGGVKTQYF
>NA|TRBV27|TRBJ1-5|TRBD1
TGTGCCAGCAGTCCACAGGGGGACAATCAGCCCCAGCATTTT
CASSPQGDNQPQHF
>NA|TRBV4-1|TRBJ1-4|NA
TGCGCCAGCAGCCAAGGACAGGCCAGATCAACTAATGAAAAACTGTTTTTT
CASSQGQARSTNEKLFF
>few|TRBV21-1|TRBJ2-3|NA
NA
CASSRVGLGSTDTQYF
>few|TRBV29-1|TRBJ1-2|TRBD1
TGCAGCGTAGAGGGACAGGGCAACTATGGCTACACCTTC
CSVEGQGNYGYTF
>once|TRBV5-4|TRBJ2-1|TRBD1
TGTGCCAGCAGCCCCCCGGACAGGGGGTACAATGAGCAGTTCTTC
CASSPPDRGYNEQFF
>NA|TRBV10-3|TRBJ1-1|NA
TGTGCCATCAAGCGGAGGAACACTGAAGCTTTCTTT
CAIKRRNTEAFF
>few|TRBV15|TRBJ2-7|NA
TGTGCCACCAGCAGAGATCGTTACGAGCAGTACTTC
CATSRDRYEQYF
>NA|TRBV4-2|TRBJ2-1|NA
TGTGCCAGCAGCCAAGATAAATCCTCCTACAATGAGCAGTTCTTC
CASSQDKSSYNEQFF
>few|TRBV4-3|TRBJ1-1|NA
TGCGCCAGCAGCCAAGTTGGCAGGCAAGCTTTCTTT
CASSQVGRQAFF
>few|TRBV10-3|TRBJ2-1|TRBD2
TGTGCCATCAGTGACGGACTAGCGGGACTAAGCTCCTACAATGAGCAGTTCTTC
CAISDGLAGLSSYNEQFF
>NA|TRBV5-1|TRBJ2-6|TRBD1
TGCGCCAGCAGCGCGGGGACAGGGTTCCCTGGGGCCAACGTCCTGACTTTC
CASSAGTGFPGANVLTF
>NA|TRBV2|TRBJ2-1|TRBD2
TGTGCCAGCAGGCCTGGACTAGCGGGATACAATGAGCAGTTCTTC
CASRPGLAGYNEQFF
>NA|TRBV18|TRBJ1-5|NA
TGTGCCAGCTCACCAGGTCCGGGGGCGAGAGGCAATCAGCCCCAGCATTTT
CASSPGPGARGNQPQHF
>few|TRBV28|TRBJ2-2|TRBD2
TGTGCCAGCAGTCTCGTACCGGGTAGCGGGAGCGGGGAGCTGTTTTTT
CASSLVPGSGSGELFF
>once|TRBV28|TRBJ2-7|TRBD2
TGTGCCAGCAGTTTATCCGGTAGCGGGAGGGCCGTGTACGAGCAGTACTTC
CASSLSGSGRAVYEQYF
>NA|TRBV11-2|TRBJ2-3|NA
TGTGCCAGCAGCTTGGGGGATACGCAGTATTTT
CASSLGDTQYF
>few|TRBV7-9|TRBJ1-3|NA
TGTGCCAGCAGCTTTACCGGGACATGGGGGCCTGGAAACACCATATATTTT
CASSFTGTWGPGNTIYF
>NA|TRBV7-6|TRBJ2-1|TRBD2
TGTGCCAGCAGCTTAGTTGCGGGTCTTGGGCGGGAGGGCCCCAGCTCCTACAATGAGCAGTTCTTC
CASSLVAGLGREGPSSYNEQFF
>NA|TRBV27|TRBJ2-7|NA
TGTGCCAGCAGTTTTATCTCTAGCCGGTACGAGCAGTACTTC
CASSFISSRYEQYF
>NA|TRBV20-1|TRBJ2-4|TRBD1
TGCAGTGAAAGACTTGCGGACAGGGAATTCTTC
CSERLADREFF
>few|TRBV5-1|TRBJ2-6|TRBD1
TGCGCCAGCAGCTTGGCGGGGTGGACAGGGGAGGACGTCCTGACTTTC
CASSLAGWTGEDVLTF
>NA|TRBV2|TRBJ1-1|NA
TGTGCCAGCAGTGCAAGGGGGGGAATGAACACTGAAGCTTTCTTT
CASSARGGMNTEAFF
>few|TRBV28|TRBJ2-4|NA
TGTGCCAGCAGTTTGGGAGGACAGGGAGGGAACATTCAGTACTTC
CASSLGGQGGNIQYF
>few|TRBV19|TRBJ2-5|NA
TGTGCCAGTAGTCGCGACATTGGAGAGACCCAGTACTTC
CASSRDIGETQYF
>NA|TRBV7-2|TRBJ2-1|NA
TGTGCCAGCAGCTTTCAGGGGATCAGGTACAATGAGCAGTTCTTC
CASSFQGIRYNEQFF
>few|TRBV29-1|TRBJ2-4|NA
TGCAGCGTTGGGGGGGTTGACATTCAGTACTTC
CSVGGVDIQYF
>NA|TRBV15|TRBJ2-5|NA
TGTGCCACCAGCAGAGATTACGGAGAGACCCAGTACTTC
CATSRDYGETQYF